This T cell receptor beta chain was sequenced during a study of cytomegalovirus exposure and HLA in healthy donors. Study findings and constraints: A previous analysis found most TCR beta V segments productive roughly 87% or roughly 30% of the time. Reportedly, fewer N-insertions than the approximately 650-donor mean appeared in an Asian-associated ancestry cluster in a later analysis.

This clone has only a few counts. Its antigen is unknown. Healthy donors of bone marrow made up the group. Donors counted as nominally healthy when sampled, yet unrecorded immune exposures were likely. The CDR3 has 15 amino acids. CDR1 is MNHNS and CDR2 is SASEGT in the germline V gene. V was clipped by 8 bases and J by 2 bases, with 19 bases between them. It was with 60 Vbeta and 13 Jbeta primers that the PCR ran. Measured with immunoSEQ multiplex PCR; TCRdb has only the in-frame clones, and not every one. This sample has 120,000 or so clones, with around 72% found just once. V and J are TRBV6-1 and TRBJ2-7; D perhaps matches TRBD1 (6 bases). What was sequenced was PBMCs. This sequence originates from a woman aged 50 to 60 in good health and CMV-seropositive. CDR3 in amino acids: CASSSPGQGTYEQYF. The CDR3 DNA follows: TGTGCCAGCTCCTCCCCGGGGCAGGGGACCTACGAGCAGTACTTC.